The source of this T cell receptor beta chain is a study of control samples from healthy donors and cancer patients. The V and J ends lost 4 bases and 5 bases respectively, with 9 bases between them. Germline CDR1 MNHEY, CDR2 SVGAGI. This CDR3 comprises 13 residues. Assay used: immunoSEQ multiplex PCR; TCRdb lists only in-frame clones, some missing. The table records just under 100,000 clones, over 85% of them present only once. The sample comprised blood. The clonotype originates from a man between 18 and 35 years old in good health. This chain joins TRBV6-5 and TRBJ1-5, with D perhaps TRBD1 (6 bases). In nucleotides, the CDR3 is TGTGCCAGCAGTTCAGGGGTCCATCAGCCCCAGCATTTT. Translated: CASSSGVHQPQHF.